The 9 T cell receptor beta chains below come from one sample, sequenced in a study of T cell changes during pregnancy in multiple sclerosis. Method: immunoSEQ multiplex PCR; TCRdb's copy keeps in-frame clones and lacks some. Of more than 80,000 clones in the sample, 91% were seen once. Sequenced material: PBMCs, taken in the first trimester of pregnancy. Receptors were obtained from a female donor in good health, serving as a control in a pregnancy study. Some clones in this sample may be carry-over from other donors' samples.

V gene TRBV5-1 combines with J gene TRBJ2-5; tentatively, D is TRBD2 (6 bases). V lost 7 bases, J lost 1 base, and 14 bases lay in between. The CDR3 loop spans 14 amino acids. The V gene's germline CDR1 is SGHRS and CDR2 YFSETQ. The CDR3 nucleotides read TGCGCCAGCGGTGCGGGGTCGTTCCAAGAGACCCAGTACTTC. Translating it yields CASGAGSFQETQYF. Supplemented by reference TRBV5-1 and TRBJ2-5, the full variable domain reads KAGVTQTPRYLIKTRGQQVTLSCSPISGHRSVSWYQQTPGQGLQFLFEYFSETQRNKGNFPGRFSGRQFSNSRSEMNVSTLELGDSALYLCASGAGSFQETQYFGPGTRLLVL.

The rearrangement joins TRBV11-2 to TRBJ1-1, with D possibly being TRBD1 (6 bases). There are 13 residues in the CDR3. CDR1 and CDR2 from the germline V gene are SGHAT and FQNNGV. V was pared by 2 bases and J by 4 bases, with 8 bases between. CDR3 region: CASSLWTATEAFF. CDR3 coding DNA: TGTGCCAGCAGCTTATGGACAGCCACTGAAGCTTTCTTT.

J is TRBJ1-5 and V is TRBV28, with 8 bases lining up with TRBD1. CDR1 and CDR2 from the germline V gene are MDHEN and SYDVKM. The V segment lost 6 bases and the J segment 6 bases; nucleotides outside the gene matches: 4. CDR3 length: 13 amino acids. CDR3 sequence (DNA): TGTGCCAGCAGACCAGGGGGCGGTCAGCCCCAGCATTTT. Translating it yields CASRPGGGQPQHF.

This clone is a singleton in its sample. This chain uses TRBV28 with TRBJ2-3; the match to TRBD2 covers 11 bases. V lost 6 bases to trimming and J lost 5 bases; unmatched junction nucleotides: 1. Germline CDR1 is MDHEN and CDR2 is SYDVKM. This CDR3 has 13 amino acids. The CDR3 region is CASSGLAGDTQYF. CDR3 DNA sequence: TGTGCCAGCAGCGGACTAGCGGGAGATACGCAGTATTTT.

This chain connects TRBV10-2 to TRBJ1-5, with D perhaps matching TRBD1 (5 bases). CDR1 and CDR2 from the germline V gene are WSHSY and SAAADI. The V end was cut by 4 bases, the J end by 6 bases, with 10 bases between. The CDR3 extends over 13 amino acids. DNA of the CDR3: TGCGCCAGCAGTGGTAGGGGAGGTCAGCCCCAGCATTTT. Translation: CASSGRGGQPQHF.

The chain joins TRBV7-2 to TRBJ2-5, with D perhaps matching TRBD2 (5 bases). CDR3 length: 15 amino acids. In germline, CDR1 is SGHTA, CDR2 FQGNSA. Trimming removed 2 bases at V and 3 bases at J, with 13 bases between. The CDR3 nucleotides are TGTGCCAGCAGCTTAACCCCGAGGACTGAAGAGACCCAGTACTTC. It specifies CASSLTPRTEETQYF.

The rearrangement uses TRBV28 and TRBJ2-7; 7 nucleotides line up with TRBD1. Germline CDR1 MDHEN, CDR2 SYDVKM. Trimming removed 4 bases from V and 5 bases from J; junction bases left unmatched: 11. There are 15 residues in the CDR3. The CDR3 bases are TGTGCCAGCAGTTCGGACCCGGACAGGATCGACGAGCAGTACTTC. Translation: CASSSDPDRIDEQYF.

V and J are TRBV7-9 and TRBJ2-1; the match to TRBD2 covers 12 bases. Germline CDR1 is SEHNR and CDR2 is FQNEAQ (reference sequence). This CDR3 region has 13 residues. V was pared by 10 bases and J by 8 bases, with 6 bases of the junction left unmatched. The CDR3 DNA reads as TGTGCCACTTGGACTAGCGGGACCGATGAGCAGTTCTTC. Its translation: CATWTSGTDEQFF.

The rearrangement uses TRBV4-2 and TRBJ1-2; TRBD1 matches 11 bases. Germline-derived CDR1 and CDR2 are LGHNA and YNFKEQ. The length of the CDR3 is 17 residues. Trimming took 4 bases from V and 5 from J; bases not matched to a gene: 12. The CDR3, as DNA: TGTGCCAGCAGCCTTCCTTTGCGAGGGACAGGGGGGTATGGCTACACCTTC. This gives the protein CASSLPLRGTGGYGYTF.